Included here is one T cell receptor beta chain sequence, with context. This CDR3 is built from 18 residues. Between the trimmed V and J ends, which lost 3 bases and 4 bases, there was a span of 24 bases. Per the germline V gene, CDR1 is SGHAT and CDR2 is FQNNGV. Patients of the Seattle cohort, enrolled during active infection, were followed longitudinally. This sample was included in a study of blood T cell repertoires in COVID-19. Data came from immunoSEQ multiplex PCR; TCRdb stores just in-frame clones and leaves some out. The data show about 480,000 clones, roughly 91% seen once. The specimen sequenced was peripheral blood. The chain employs TRBV11-2 and TRBJ1-2, with D tentatively TRBD1 (6 bases). The source of this sequence is a woman aged 45-65 years with COVID-19, enrolled during active disease. The CDR3 spells CASSFGTGTSGSLYGYTF. CDR3 DNA sequence: TGTGCCAGCAGCTTCGGGACCGGGACATCTGGCAGCCTCTATGGCTACACCTTC.